This is a list of T cell receptor beta chains from one sample in a study of neoadjuvant nivolumab and ipilimumab in lung cancer. TCRdb keeps only in-frame clones here, not all; method: immunoSEQ multiplex PCR. Among approximately 5,000 clones listed, over 60% were seen once. This material consisted of normal lung tissue adjacent to the tumor, taken after neoadjuvant nivolumab, alone or with ipilimumab, at or shortly before surgery. The receptors shown here come from an adult with non-small cell lung cancer. Some clones in this sample may be carry-over from other donors' samples. Each CDR3 is given with its conserved first and last residue. Each record gives: CDR3 length, D gene, V gene, clone size, J gene, CDR3 DNA, CDR3 protein. The D gene is left open where the match is weak. Only some rows state a clone size, as once, few, many or a class for expanded clones.

>14|NA|TRBV27|NA|TRBJ2-7
TGTGCCAGCAGTTTACGGCCAGGCCGCTACGAGCAGTACTTC
CASSLRPGRYEQYF
>18|TRBD2|TRBV18|NA|TRBJ2-5
TGTGCCAGCTCACCGGGACTAGCGGGAATCTGGGACCAAGAGACCCAGTACTTC
CASSPGLAGIWDQETQYF
>12|TRBD1|TRBV7-2|NA|TRBJ1-2
TGTGCCAGCAGCTCGGGACAGCCCCCTATCACCTTC
CASSSGQPPITF
>13|NA|TRBV29-1|NA|TRBJ1-5
TGCAGCGTTGCCAGGGACGGCAATCAGCCCCAGCATTTT
CSVARDGNQPQHF
>13|TRBD2|TRBV11-3|NA|TRBJ2-1
TGTGCCAGCTCGCTAGCGGAGTACAATGAGCAGTTCTTC
CASSLAEYNEQFF
>16|TRBD1|TRBV5-1|few|TRBJ1-2
TGCGCCAGCAGCTTCATCCAGGGACAGGGGTATGATGGCTACACCTTC
CASSFIQGQGYDGYTF
>10|NA|TRBV20-1|NA|TRBJ2-5
TGCAGTGCTAGGCAAGAGACCCAGTACTTC
CSARQETQYF
>16|NA|TRBV4-3|NA|TRBJ2-1
TGCGCCAGCAGCCAAGATCGTGGGAGCTCCTACAATGAGCAGTTCTTC
CASSQDRGSSYNEQFF
>15|NA|TRBV6-5|NA|TRBJ2-5
TGTGCCAGCAGTTACCAGGTCGGGTTCCAAGAGACCCAGTACTTC
CASSYQVGFQETQYF
>17|TRBD2|TRBV5-1|NA|TRBJ2-7
TGCGCCAGCAGCTTGAAGGTGACTAGCGGGAGTTCCTACGAGCAGTACTTC
CASSLKVTSGSSYEQYF
>16|TRBD2|TRBV19|NA|TRBJ2-1
TGTGCCAGTAGTATGGGCGGCCCCGCGGGAGGCAATGAGCAGTTCTTC
CASSMGGPAGGNEQFF
>13|NA|TRBV6-5|few|TRBJ2-3
TGTGCCAGCAGTCAGAGGGGTACAGATACGCAGTATTTT
CASSQRGTDTQYF
>13|NA|TRBV7-2|NA|TRBJ2-1
TGTGCCAGCAGCTCACTCTTTTACAATGAGCAGTTCTTC
CASSSLFYNEQFF
>13|NA|TRBV7-2|once|TRBJ1-2
TGTGCCAGCAGCTTAGCGGGGCCATCAGGCTACACCTTC
CASSLAGPSGYTF
>18|TRBD2|TRBV5-6|NA|TRBJ2-7
TGTGCCAGCAGCAGACCCGATTTACTAGCGGGAGGAGCCTACGAGCAGTACTTC
CASSRPDLLAGGAYEQYF
>16|TRBD2|TRBV29-1|once|TRBJ2-3
TGCAGCGTTCTCCCACTAGCGGGAGGGCTCCGCGATACGCAGTATTTT
CSVLPLAGGLRDTQYF
>16|TRBD1|TRBV4-1|once|TRBJ2-2
TGCGCCAGCAGCCCCGGACAGGGGATTAACACCGGGGAGCTGTTTTTT
CASSPGQGINTGELFF
>16|TRBD1|TRBV15|NA|TRBJ2-7
TGTGCCACCAGCAGAGTCGAGGGGGACAGCTCCTACGAGCAGTACTTC
CATSRVEGDSSYEQYF
>15|NA|TRBV7-9|NA|TRBJ2-1
TGTGCCAGCAGCCCCCGGGACACCTCCTACAATGAGCAGTTCTTC
CASSPRDTSYNEQFF
>13|NA|TRBV14|NA|TRBJ1-5
TGTGCCAGCAGCCTAGCAGGGAATCAGCCCCAGCATTTT
CASSLAGNQPQHF
>12|TRBD2|TRBV27|NA|TRBJ2-5
TGTGCCAGCGCGGGGGTAGGTAAGACCCAGTACTTC
CASAGVGKTQYF
>15|NA|TRBV29-1|few|TRBJ1-2
TGCAGCGTTGAAGAATGGGGGAGCGCGAGCTATGGCTACACCTTC
CSVEEWGSASYGYTF
>14|NA|TRBV5-1|few|TRBJ2-7
TGCGCCAGCAGCCCCGCGACAGACTCCTACGAGCAGTACTTC
CASSPATDSYEQYF
>16|TRBD2|TRBV6-1|NA|TRBJ2-7
TGTGCCAGCAGTGAACGTTGGCTAGCGGGATCCAACGAGCAGTACTTC
CASSERWLAGSNEQYF
>16|TRBD2|TRBV11-2|NA|TRBJ2-1
TGTGCCAGCAGCCTCCTAGCGGGGGGATGGTCCAATGAGCAGTTCTTC
CASSLLAGGWSNEQFF
>15|NA|TRBV6-6|NA|TRBJ1-1
TGTGCCAGCACCCCGGCCAGGGTAGGAAACACTGAAGCTTTCTTT
CASTPARVGNTEAFF
>16|TRBD1|TRBV18|NA|TRBJ1-1
TGTGCCAGCTCACCGACCCAGACAGGGGCGAACACTGAAGCTTTCTTT
CASSPTQTGANTEAFF
>14|TRBD2|TRBV2|NA|TRBJ2-7
TGTGCCAGCAGTCCCAGCGGGAGTCTGCGCGAGCAGTACTTC
CASSPSGSLREQYF